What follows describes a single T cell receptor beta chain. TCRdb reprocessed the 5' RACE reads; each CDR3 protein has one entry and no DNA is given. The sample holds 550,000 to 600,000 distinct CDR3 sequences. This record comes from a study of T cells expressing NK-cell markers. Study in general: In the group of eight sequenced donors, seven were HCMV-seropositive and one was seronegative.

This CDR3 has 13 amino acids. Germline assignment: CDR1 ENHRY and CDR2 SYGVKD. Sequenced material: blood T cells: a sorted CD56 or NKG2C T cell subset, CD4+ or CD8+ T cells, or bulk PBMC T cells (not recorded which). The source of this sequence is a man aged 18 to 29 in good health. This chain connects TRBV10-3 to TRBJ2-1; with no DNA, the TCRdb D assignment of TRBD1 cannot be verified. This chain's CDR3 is CAIRGQGWDEQFF.